Listed here are 22 T cell receptor beta chains from one sample, sequenced in a study of blood T cells in healthy people across ages. Primers used in a second PCR of roughly 6 to 11 cycles were a sample-barcoded 5' primer and a J-beta primer mix. TCRdb called the 5' RACE reads again in MiXCR, with one record for every CDR3 protein. Of more than 800,000 distinct CDR3 sequences in the sample, about 30% were seen once. Sequenced sample: blood. The receptors here all came from a woman older than 75 in good health.

The chain is built from TRBV2 and TRBJ2-1; perhaps TRBD2 as D (7 bases). Germline V gene data show CDR1 as SNHLY and CDR2 as FYNNEI. The CDR3 loop spans 14 amino acids. The V and J ends lost 7 bases and 5 bases respectively, with 15 bases between them. This chain's CDR3 is CASKGGAGNNEQFF. The CDR3 bases are TGTGCCAGCAAGGGGGGGGCTGGTAACAATGAGCAGTTCTTC.

The table lists this clonotype with many counts. One base away lies a much larger clone, so this may be a sequencing read error. J is TRBJ2-5 and V is TRBV9; D remains unclear. This CDR3 contains 14 residues. Trimming removed 0 bases from V and 11 bases from J, with 17 bases in between. Germline V CDR1 and CDR2: SGDLS, YYNGEE. The CDR3 spells CASSVVAQWGEQYF. In DNA form, the CDR3 reads TGTGCCAGCAGCGTAGTTGCGCAGTGGGGTGAGCAGTACTTC.

The chain employs TRBV4-3 and TRBJ1-4; no reliable D call. The ends were cut back, 1 base at V and 7 bases at J, with 10 bases in the middle. The CDR3 is made up of 14 amino acids. Germline V gene sequence: CDR1 LGHNA, CDR2 YSLEER. For the CDR3, the DNA is TGCGCCAGCAGCCAAGGGGATAAGTTTGAAAAACTGTTTTTT. Amino acid sequence: CASSQGDKFEKLFF.

Comment on this clonotype: A much larger clone lies a single base off, so this may be a read error. The chain combines TRBV7-2 with TRBJ2-7, with 7 bases matching TRBD1. The J call may be mistaken, given a closer DNA end match to TRBJ2-1. This CDR3 spans 16 amino acids. Germline V lookup: CDR1 SGHTA, CDR2 FQGNSA. The CDR3 DNA sequence: TGTGCCAGCAGCTTAGGAAGAGGGGGCCGGGGCAATGAGCAGTTCTTC. Protein sequence: CASSLGRGGRGNEQFF.

This clonotype showed up just a few times. The J gene is TRBJ2-3, the V gene TRBV13; D is possibly TRBD2 (6 bases). Looked up from germline, CDR1 is PRHDT and CDR2 is FYEKMQ (reference sequence). The V end was cut by 5 bases, the J end by 0 bases, with 24 bases between. This CDR3 region has 19 residues. The chain's CDR3 is CASSTEGGAAHYSTDTQYF. In DNA form, the CDR3 reads TGTGCCAGCAGCACCGAGGGCGGGGCCGCCCACTATAGCACAGATACGCAGTATTTT.

This rearrangement joins TRBV6-4 to TRBJ2-2; D gene uncertain. The CDR3 runs to 14 residues. Germline-derived CDR1 and CDR2 are MRHNA and SNTAGT. V lost 5 bases, J lost 1 base, and 8 bases lay in between. This chain's CDR3 is CASSHSENTGELFF. The CDR3, as DNA: TGTGCCAGCAGTCACAGTGAGAACACCGGGGAGCTGTTTTTT.

Many counts were recorded for this clonotype. The rearrangement joins TRBV7-2 to TRBJ2-1, with D tentatively TRBD1 (6 bases). Trimming removed 5 bases from V and 7 bases from J, with 15 bases in between. The CDR3 is made up of 14 amino acids. The germline gives CDR1 SGHTA, CDR2 FQGNSA. CDR3 loop: CASSLGQRLNEQFF. The DNA of the CDR3 is TGTGCCAGCAGCCTGGGACAACGGTTGAATGAGCAGTTCTTC. Full variable domain (outside the CDR3, taken from reference TRBV7-2 and TRBJ2-1): GAGVSQSPSNKVTEKGKDVELRCDPISGHTALYWYRQSLGQGLEFLIYFQGNSAPDKSGLPSDRFSAERTGGSVSTLTIQRTQQEDSAVYLCASSLGQRLNEQFFGPGTRLTVL.

This clonotype was counted once. This chain joins TRBV7-2 and TRBJ1-2; possibly TRBD1 for D (6 bases). The V end was cut by 1 base, the J end by 5 bases, with 11 bases between. CDR1 SGHTA and CDR2 FQGNSA come from the germline V gene. The CDR3 has 14 residues. The CDR3 DNA is TGTGCCAGCAGCTTAGGTCCAGGGGAATATGGCTACACCTTC. This translates into CASSLGPGEYGYTF.

A word on this clonotype: Relative to the germline gene, one junction end is altered; a read error may explain this. The chain couples TRBV7-2 to TRBJ2-3; TRBD1 or TRBD2 may be the D gene (5 bases each). This CDR3 spans 15 amino acids. Germline values: CDR1 SGHTA, CDR2 FQGNSA. The CDR3 region has the DNA TGTGCCAGCAGCTTAGGGACTGGAGAAGGGGATATGCAGTATTTT. Residues: CASSLGTGEGDMQYF.

This chain connects TRBV6-1 to TRBJ1-1, with a possible D match to TRBD1 (5 bases). CDR1 is MNHNS and CDR2 is SASEGT in the germline V gene. Trimming cost V 4 bases and J 4 bases, with 13 bases left between them. CDR3 length: 14 residues. The CDR3 protein is CASSVWDGSTEAFF. Here the CDR3 DNA reads TGTGCCAGCAGTGTTTGGGACGGGAGCACTGAAGCTTTCTTT.

This clonotype was counted at least ten times. This could be a read error, since a much larger clone is one nucleotide away. The V and J genes are TRBV6-5 and TRBJ2-7, with 7 bases lining up with TRBD1. Germline trimming cut 2 bases from V and 1 base from J; bases unmatched to any gene: 2. CDR3 length: 14 residues. The germline gives CDR1 MNHEY, CDR2 SVGAGI. CDR3 DNA: TGTGCCAGCAGTTACGGCAGGGGGTCCTACGAGCAGTACTTC. It specifies CASSYGRGSYEQYF.

This clonotype came up many times. The chain is built from TRBV11-3 and TRBJ2-1, with 11 bases lining up with TRBD2. Germline CDR1 reads SGHNT; CDR2 reads YENEEA. V shed 1 base, J shed 2 bases, and the junction held 4 bases outside the gene matches. The CDR3 sequence is 17 residues long. This chain's CDR3 is CASSLGFSGGAYNEQFF. In DNA form, the CDR3 reads TGTGCCAGCAGCTTAGGCTTTAGCGGGGGGGCCTACAATGAGCAGTTCTTC.

About this clonotype: One end of the junction is discordant with germline, which a read error may explain. This chain uses TRBV12-3 or TRBV12-4 with TRBJ2-3, with 14 bases identical to TRBD2. The CDR3 has 16 amino acids. In DNA form, the CDR3 reads TGCGCCAGCAGCCGGGGACTAGCGGGGGCAGCAGATACGCAGTATTTT. Its protein product is CASSRGLAGAADTQYF.

To note about this clonotype: This clone may be a read error of a much larger clone one base away. The chain uses TRBV6-2 or TRBV6-3 and TRBJ1-6; 11 positions match TRBD1. The CDR3 runs 15 residues. Germline CDR1 MNHEY, CDR2 SVGEGT. CDR3 DNA sequence: TGTGTCAGCAGTTACACCGGGACAGGGGGTTCACCCCTCCACTTT. Its protein is CVSSYTGTGGSPLHF.

The chain combines TRBV14 with TRBJ1-5, with a weak D call TRBD1 (6 bases). The CDR3 contains 14 residues. V dropped 5 bases and J dropped 0 bases, with 8 bases sitting between them. CDR1 is SGHDN, CDR2 FVKESK, per germline. CDR3 in DNA: TGTGCCAGCAGCGCCAGGGGTAGCAATCAGCCCCAGCATTTT. Translated, it gives CASSARGSNQPQHF.

This clonotype came up a few times. The CDR3 DNA is TGTGCCAGCAGTGCCCGTGGGGGTAGCTCCTACAATGAGCAGTACTTC. This encodes CASSARGGSSYNEQYF. The chain couples TRBV6-6 to TRBJ2-1, with D perhaps assigned TRBD1 or TRBD2 (5 bases each). The tail of the sequence fits TRBJ2-7 better, so the J call may be wrong. The CDR3 covers 16 residues. The V gene's germline CDR1 is MNHNY and CDR2 SVGAGI (reference sequence).

This clonotype was seen at least ten times. The chain has TRBV7-2 and TRBJ2-1; 9 bases are a match to TRBD2. The V gene's germline CDR1 is SGHTA and CDR2 FQGNSA. Trimming at V came to 2 bases and at J to 7 bases, leaving 12 bases not matched to a gene. The CDR3 spans 17 residues. CDR3 in amino acids: CASSLQAGGGAGNEQFF. The CDR3 bases are TGTGCCAGCAGCTTACAGGCGGGCGGGGGGGCTGGAAATGAGCAGTTCTTC.

This clonotype was counted at least ten times. The chain couples TRBV7-2 to TRBJ1-2, with D perhaps TRBD1 (5 bases). Germline CDR1 reads SGHTA; CDR2 reads FQGNSA. This CDR3 has 13 amino acids. The V gene lost 5 bases and the J gene lost 4 bases, with 11 bases spanning the gap. The DNA for the CDR3 is TGTGCCAGCAGCCCGGGACTTGCCTATGGCTACACCTTC. It codes for CASSPGLAYGYTF.

This clonotype was seen a few times. The chain joins TRBV5-1 to TRBJ2-2, with D possibly matching TRBD2 (5 bases). Germline assignment: CDR1 SGHRS and CDR2 YFSETQ. V lost 0 bases to trimming and J lost 3 bases, with 12 bases between them. This CDR3 comprises 16 residues. The CDR3 coding sequence is TGCGCCAGCAGCTTGGATGCTAGCAGAGACACCGGGGAGCTGTTTTTT. Protein sequence: CASSLDASRDTGELFF.

In its sample, this clonotype was seen many times. The chain uses TRBV28 and TRBJ2-5; no clear D gene. CDR3 length: 15 amino acids. Deletions cut 3 bases from V and 1 base from J, with 12 bases between. CDR1 and CDR2 from the germline V gene are MDHEN and SYDVKM. The CDR3 here is CASSFPGPLQETQYF. The CDR3 DNA reads TGTGCCAGCAGTTTTCCAGGACCTCTCCAAGAGACCCAGTACTTC. The full variable domain, rest sourced from reference TRBV28 and TRBJ2-5, is DVKVTQSSRYLVKRTGEKVFLECVQDMDHENMFWYRQDPGLGLRLIYFSYDVKMKEKGDIPEGYSVSREKKERFSLILESASTNQTSMYLCASSFPGPLQETQYFGPGTRLLVL.

Many counts were recorded for this clonotype. This chain links TRBV15 with TRBJ2-3; 11 bases map to TRBD2. This CDR3 contains 18 residues. The J segment lost 4 bases and the V segment lost 0 bases, leaving 9 bases of the junction unmatched. Germline CDR1 reads LNHNV; CDR2 reads YYDKDF (reference sequence). This chain's CDR3 is CATSRDHVVAGGSDTQYF. The DNA for the CDR3 is TGTGCCACCAGCAGAGATCACGTGGTAGCGGGGGGGTCAGATACGCAGTATTTT.

In this sample, this clonotype turned up many times. The V call is TRBV5-1, the J call TRBJ2-1; 10 bases map to TRBD1. The CDR3 runs to 16 residues. The V segment lost 6 bases and the J segment 2 bases; nucleotides outside the gene matches: 8. The germline gives CDR1 SGHRS, CDR2 YFSETQ. The CDR3 region is CASTRSGTGAYNEQFF. The DNA for the CDR3 is TGCGCCAGCACTCGCTCCGGGACAGGGGCCTACAATGAGCAGTTCTTC.